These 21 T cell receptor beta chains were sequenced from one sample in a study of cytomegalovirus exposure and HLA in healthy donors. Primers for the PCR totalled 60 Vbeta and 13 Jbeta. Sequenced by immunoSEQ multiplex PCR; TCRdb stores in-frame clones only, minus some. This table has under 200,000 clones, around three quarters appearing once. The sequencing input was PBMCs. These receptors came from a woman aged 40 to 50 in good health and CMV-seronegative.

Here the CDR3 reads CASSFSGRVNEQFF. In DNA, the CDR3 is TGTGCCAGCAGCTTTAGCGGGAGGGTCAATGAGCAGTTCTTC. The V gene is TRBV7-9, the J gene TRBJ2-1, with TRBD2 matching 11 bases. V dropped 3 bases and J dropped 6; count of bases not matched to a gene: 1. The CDR3 has 14 residues. CDR1 and CDR2 (germline): SEHNR, FQNEAQ (reference sequence).

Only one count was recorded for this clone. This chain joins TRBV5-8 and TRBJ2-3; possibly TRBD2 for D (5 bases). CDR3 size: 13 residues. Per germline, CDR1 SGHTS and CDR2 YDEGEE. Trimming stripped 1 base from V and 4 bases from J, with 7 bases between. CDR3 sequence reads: CASSLTSSDTQYF. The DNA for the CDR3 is TGTGCCAGCAGCTTGACTAGTTCAGATACGCAGTATTTT.

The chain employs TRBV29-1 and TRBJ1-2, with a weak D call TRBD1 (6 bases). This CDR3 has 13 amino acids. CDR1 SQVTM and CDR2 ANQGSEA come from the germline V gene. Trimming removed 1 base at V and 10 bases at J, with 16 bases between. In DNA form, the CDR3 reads TGCAGCGTTGAAGGTACAGGGTCCCGTGACTACACCTTC. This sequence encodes CSVEGTGSRDYTF.

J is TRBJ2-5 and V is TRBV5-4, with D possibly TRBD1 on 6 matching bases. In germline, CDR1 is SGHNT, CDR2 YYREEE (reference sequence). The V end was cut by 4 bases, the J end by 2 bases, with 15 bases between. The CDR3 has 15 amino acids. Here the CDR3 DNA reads TGTGCCAGCAGCCAAAAACGAGGACAGCAAGAGACCCAGTACTTC. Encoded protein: CASSQKRGQQETQYF.

The CDR3 nucleotides are TGTGCCAGCAGCTTAGTAGGGGCCTCTGGAAACACCATATATTTT. This sequence encodes CASSLVGASGNTIYF. The rearrangement uses TRBV7-2 and TRBJ1-3; D might be TRBD1 (5 bases). Germline loops: CDR1 SGHTA, CDR2 FQGNSA. Trimming left V 1 base short and J 0 bases short, with 7 bases between. The CDR3 has 15 residues.

The CDR3 loop reads CASSTFNEQFF. The CDR3 coding sequence is TGTGCCAGTAGTACATTCAATGAGCAGTTCTTC. The chain joins TRBV19 to TRBJ2-1; unclear D gene. Germline CDR1 reads LNHDA; CDR2 reads SQIVND (reference sequence). V was pared by 4 bases and J by 6 bases, with 4 bases between. This CDR3 comprises 11 residues.

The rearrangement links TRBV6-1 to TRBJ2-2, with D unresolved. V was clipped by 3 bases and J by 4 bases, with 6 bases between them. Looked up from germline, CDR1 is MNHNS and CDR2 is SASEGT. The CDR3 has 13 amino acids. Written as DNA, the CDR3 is TGTGCCAGCAGTGAGTCGGTCACCGGGGAGCTGTTTTTT. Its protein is CASSESVTGELFF.

The CDR3 sequence: CASSPAGGSPYEQYF. DNA of the CDR3: TGCGCCAGCAGTCCAGCGGGGGGGAGTCCCTACGAGCAGTACTTC. The chain is built from TRBV23-1 and TRBJ2-7, with 10 bases that match TRBD2. TRBV23-1 is an open reading frame whose function is uncertain. CDR3 length: 15 residues. The V and J ends lost 4 bases and 2 bases, in that order; junction bases with no gene match: 5.

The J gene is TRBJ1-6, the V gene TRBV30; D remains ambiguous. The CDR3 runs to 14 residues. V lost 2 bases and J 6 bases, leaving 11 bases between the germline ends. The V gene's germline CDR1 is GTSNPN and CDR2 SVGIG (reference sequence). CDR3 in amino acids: CAWSPGVSNSPLHF. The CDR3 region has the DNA TGTGCCTGGAGTCCGGGTGTAAGTAATTCACCCCTCCACTTT.

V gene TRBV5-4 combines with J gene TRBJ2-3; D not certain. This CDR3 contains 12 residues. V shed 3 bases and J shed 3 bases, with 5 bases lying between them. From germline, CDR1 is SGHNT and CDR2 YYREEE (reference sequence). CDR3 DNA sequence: TGTGCCAGCAGCTCGGGTACAGATACGCAGTATTTT. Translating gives CASSSGTDTQYF.

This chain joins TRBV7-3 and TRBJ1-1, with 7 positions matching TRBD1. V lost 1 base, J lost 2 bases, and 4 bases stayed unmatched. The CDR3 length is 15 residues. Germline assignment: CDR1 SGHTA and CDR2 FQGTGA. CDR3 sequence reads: CASSLSGDSNTEAFF. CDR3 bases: TGTGCCAGCAGCTTAAGCGGGGACAGCAACACTGAAGCTTTCTTT. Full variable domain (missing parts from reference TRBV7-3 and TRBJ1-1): GAGVSQTPSNKVTEKGKYVELRCDPISGHTALYWYRQSLGQGPEFLIYFQGTGAADDSGLPNDRFFAVRPEGSVSTLKIQRTERGDSAVYLCASSLSGDSNTEAFFGQGTRLTVV.

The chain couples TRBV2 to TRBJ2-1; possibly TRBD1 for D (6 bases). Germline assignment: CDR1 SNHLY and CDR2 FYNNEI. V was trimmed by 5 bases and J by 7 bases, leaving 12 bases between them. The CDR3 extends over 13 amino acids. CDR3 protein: CASSLITGNEQFF. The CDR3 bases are TGTGCCAGCAGTCTAATAACAGGGAATGAGCAGTTCTTC.

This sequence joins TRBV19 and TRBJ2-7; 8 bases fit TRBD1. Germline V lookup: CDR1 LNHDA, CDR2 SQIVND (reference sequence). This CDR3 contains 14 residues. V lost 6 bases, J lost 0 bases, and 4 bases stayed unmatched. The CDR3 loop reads CASRKDRASYEQYF. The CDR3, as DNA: TGTGCCAGTAGGAAGGACAGGGCCTCCTACGAGCAGTACTTC.

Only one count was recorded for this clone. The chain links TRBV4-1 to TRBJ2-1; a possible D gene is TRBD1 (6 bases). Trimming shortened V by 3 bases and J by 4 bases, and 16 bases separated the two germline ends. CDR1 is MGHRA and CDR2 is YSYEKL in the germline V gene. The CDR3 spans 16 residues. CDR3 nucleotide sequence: TGCGCCAGCAGCCAGCTACAGGGATCGGGATACAATGAGCAGTTCTTC. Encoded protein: CASSQLQGSGYNEQFF.

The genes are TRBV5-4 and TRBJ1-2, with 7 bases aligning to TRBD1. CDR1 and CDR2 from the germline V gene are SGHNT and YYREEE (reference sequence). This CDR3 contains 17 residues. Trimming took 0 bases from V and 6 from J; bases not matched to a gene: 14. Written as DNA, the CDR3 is TGTGCCAGCAGCTTGGCCTTTCGGGACAGCGGCCCTCATGGCTACACCTTC. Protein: CASSLAFRDSGPHGYTF.

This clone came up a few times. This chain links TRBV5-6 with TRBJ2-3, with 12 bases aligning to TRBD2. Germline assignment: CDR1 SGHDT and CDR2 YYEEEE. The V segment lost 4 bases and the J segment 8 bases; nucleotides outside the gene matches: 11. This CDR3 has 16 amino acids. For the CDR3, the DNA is TGTGCCAGCAGCGTACGACTAGCGGGAGTGGGCGGTACGCAGTATTTT. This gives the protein CASSVRLAGVGGTQYF.

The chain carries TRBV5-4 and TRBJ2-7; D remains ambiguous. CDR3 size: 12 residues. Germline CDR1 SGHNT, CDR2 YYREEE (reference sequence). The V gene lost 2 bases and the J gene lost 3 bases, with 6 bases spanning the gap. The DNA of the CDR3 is TGTGCCAGCAGCTTTGAGGACTACGAGCAGTACTTC. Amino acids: CASSFEDYEQYF.

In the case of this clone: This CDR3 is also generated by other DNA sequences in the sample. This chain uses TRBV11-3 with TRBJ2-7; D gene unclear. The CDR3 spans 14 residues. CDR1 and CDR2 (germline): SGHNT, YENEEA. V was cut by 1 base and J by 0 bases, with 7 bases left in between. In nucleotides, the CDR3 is TGTGCCAGCAGCTTAGGCCCGAGCTCCTACGAGCAGTACTTC. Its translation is CASSLGPSSYEQYF.

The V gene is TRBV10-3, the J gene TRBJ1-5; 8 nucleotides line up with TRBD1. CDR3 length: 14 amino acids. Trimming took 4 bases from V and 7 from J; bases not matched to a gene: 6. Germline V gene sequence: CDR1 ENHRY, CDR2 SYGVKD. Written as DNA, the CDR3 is TGTGCCATCAGTGGGCGGACAGGGAACCAGCCCCAGCATTTT. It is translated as CAISGRTGNQPQHF.

CDR3: CASSLGTANEKLFF. The DNA of the CDR3 is TGCGCCAGCAGCCTAGGGACAGCGAATGAAAAACTGTTTTTT. The chain couples TRBV5-1 to TRBJ1-4, with 7 bases identical to TRBD1. The germline gives CDR1 SGHRS, CDR2 YFSETQ. V was pared by 4 bases and J by 5 bases, with 5 bases of the junction left unmatched. The CDR3 runs 14 residues.

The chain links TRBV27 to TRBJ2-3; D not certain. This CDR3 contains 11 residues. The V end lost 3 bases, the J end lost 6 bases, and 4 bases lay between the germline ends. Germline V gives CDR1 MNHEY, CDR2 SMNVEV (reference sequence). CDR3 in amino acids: CASSFRDTQYF. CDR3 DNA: TGTGCCAGCAGTTTTCGGGATACGCAGTATTTT.